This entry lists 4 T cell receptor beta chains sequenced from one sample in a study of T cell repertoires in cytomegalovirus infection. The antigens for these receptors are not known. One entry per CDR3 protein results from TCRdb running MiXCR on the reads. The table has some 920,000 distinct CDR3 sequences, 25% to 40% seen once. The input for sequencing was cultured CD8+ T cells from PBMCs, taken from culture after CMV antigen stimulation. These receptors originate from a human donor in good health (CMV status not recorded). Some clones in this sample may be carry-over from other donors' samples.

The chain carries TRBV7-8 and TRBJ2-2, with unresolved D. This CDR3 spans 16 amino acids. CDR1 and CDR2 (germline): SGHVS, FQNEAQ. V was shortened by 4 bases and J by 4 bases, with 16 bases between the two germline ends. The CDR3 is CASSSPVGGGTGELFF. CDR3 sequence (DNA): TGTGCCAGCAGCTCCCCCGTAGGTGGTGGCACCGGGGAGCTGTTTTTT.

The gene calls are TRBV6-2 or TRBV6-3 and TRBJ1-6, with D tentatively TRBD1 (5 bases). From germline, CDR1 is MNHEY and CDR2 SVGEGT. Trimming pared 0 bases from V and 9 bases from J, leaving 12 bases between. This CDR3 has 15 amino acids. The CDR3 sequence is CASSYSWQRGSPLHF. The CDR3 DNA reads TGTGCCAGCAGTTACTCGTGGCAGAGGGGTTCACCCCTCCACTTT.

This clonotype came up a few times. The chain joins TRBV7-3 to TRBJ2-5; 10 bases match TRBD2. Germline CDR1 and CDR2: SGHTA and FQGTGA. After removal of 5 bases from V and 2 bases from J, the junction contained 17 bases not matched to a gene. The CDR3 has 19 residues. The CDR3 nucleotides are TGTGCCAGCAGCCCCCATGGAGATCTTGAGCGGGGGGGACAAGAGACCCAGTACTTC. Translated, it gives CASSPHGDLERGGQETQYF.

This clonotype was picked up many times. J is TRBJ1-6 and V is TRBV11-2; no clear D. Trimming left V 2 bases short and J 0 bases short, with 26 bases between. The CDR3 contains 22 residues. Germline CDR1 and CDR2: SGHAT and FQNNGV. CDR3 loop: CASSLYYPRRQARSSYNSPLHF. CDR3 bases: TGTGCCAGCAGCTTATACTATCCCCGCCGTCAGGCTAGGAGCTCCTATAATTCACCCCTCCACTTT. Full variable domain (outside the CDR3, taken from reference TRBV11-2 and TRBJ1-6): EAGVAQSPRYKIIEKRQSVAFWCNPISGHATLYWYQQILGQGPKLLIQFQNNGVVDDSQLPKDRFSAERLKGVDSTLKIQPAKLEDSAVYLCASSLYYPRRQARSSYNSPLHFGNGTRLTVT.